Detailed here is one TCR beta chain. Ten or more counts support this clonotype. The antigen this receptor binds is unknown. Nothing much larger sits one base from this clone, and base qualities are not available. This record belongs to a study of T cells in Graves' hyperthyroidism and ophthalmopathy (dated by TCRdb to the late 2010s). Looking at the study overall: Peripheral blood samples were taken at the time of initial diagnosis, prior to any treatment. To identify distinguishing TCR V-J signatures, a discovery cohort of about 100 patients was used, comprising 40 to 45 with Graves' ophthalmopathy and around 60 with stable Graves' hyperthyroidism. An independent validation cohort of around 19 hyperthyroidism patients and approximately 16 patients who later progressed to ophthalmopathy tested prospective prediction of ophthalmopathy. For training and testing, the 100 or so patients in the discovery cohort were randomly divided in a 7:3 ratio. Thyroid tissue and blood T-cell repertoires from about six Graves' hyperthyroidism patients were also compared in the study. After sampling, hyperthyroidism patients received methimazole starting at 30 mg daily, and ophthalmopathy patients received high-dose intravenous methylprednisolone. The paper reports TCR Vbeta CDR3 sequencing of over 130 peripheral blood samples: 40 or so ophthalmopathy, fewer than 85 hyperthyroidism and around 17 progressor patients.

Ophthalmopathy patients had moderately to severely active disease, Clinical Activity Score of at least 3, NOSPECS grade of at least 4, and duration under 3 months. The study excluded patients with uncontrolled infections, other autoimmune diseases, pregnancy or lactation. Clinical symptoms, serum thyroxine and TRAb, thyroid ultrasound, and orbital computed tomography formed the basis for the diagnoses. PBMCs were isolated from more than 9 ml of fresh peripheral blood by Ficoll-Paque density gradient centrifugation. Trizol reagent was used to extract total RNA, and RNA quality was then checked on an Agilent 2100 Bioanalyzer. V loses 0 bases at its end and J loses 4 bases; junction bases beyond the gene matches: 4. As encoded in the germline V gene, CDR1 is SGHTA while CDR2 is FQGNSA. Inclusive of the bounding cysteine and phenylalanine, the CDR3 is 16 residues long. The sequence is cut down to CDR3 DNA, 48 bases in frame from base 1.

Overall study results and their limits: In validation, the model predicted progression to ophthalmopathy a median of around 6.5 months before onset, with over 60% sensitivity and 72.22% specificity. No statistical method was used to fix the sample size in advance, and group allocation was not hidden from the investigators. Most expanded thyroid clonotypes (frequency above 0.001) were also detected in blood, suggesting blood repertoires may reflect thyroid immune responses. A model built on a 13 V-J signature distinguished ophthalmopathy from stable hyperthyroidism, reaching 87.88% sensitivity and about 81% specificity in cross-validation and 80%/75% in testing.

The TCR beta CDR3 regions were amplified from the RNA transcripts. The first round of RT-PCR for the TCR CDR3 was performed with the HTBI primer set and the Qiagen OneStep RT-PCR kit. The libraries were constructed in a second round of multiplex PCR and then size-selected and purified. Paired-end sequencing of the libraries was performed with 100 bp reads on an Illumina HiSeq2000. The authors' analysis ran thus. SOAPnuke was used to process the raw data, throwing out any read that contained adapters or uncalled bases, had a mean Phred below 15, or lacked an exact constant-primer or identifier match. COPE v1.2.5 was used to merge high-quality paired reads, and clonotypes were defined as unique nucleotide sequences. Clonotypes were aligned to IMGT TRBV, TRBD and TRBJ reference segments using MiTCR v1.1. The analysis included only V-J combinations with a frequency above 0.0001, which together covered approximately 99% of the repertoires. A TCS score was defined as the ratio of F50 (clonal expansion) to E x V (chaos), with BLOSUM62-based TCRdist applied between CDR3 peptides within each V-J. Welch's t-statistics and random forest reduced around 550 V-J features to roughly 13, which were used in a naive Bayes classifier (R e1071). The raw public reads went through TCRdb reprocessing: fastp at Q25, MiXCR clone calling, in-frame beta chains kept. CDR3 protein sequences are deduplicated, and each keeps its most common genes and DNA. It is TCRdb's table, rather than the study itself, that gives the V and J calls and clone size. The sample table shows roughly 500,000 distinct CDR3 sequences, and roughly a quarter are seen once. The ten top clones hold about 11% of the sample.

The rearrangement joined TRBV7-2 to TRBJ1-2; 11 central bases correspond to TRBD1. Sequencing was performed on blood. The clonotype originates from a woman aged 25 to 39 with Graves' ophthalmopathy. The DNA reads as follows: TGTGCCAGCAGCTTAGCGGGGACAGGGGGAGCCTATGGCTACACCTTC. It encodes CASSLAGTGGAYGYTF.